What follows is one T cell receptor (beta chain) and its context. Antigen specificity is unknown. This sample is part of a study of T-cell memory formation after mild COVID-19. Study as a whole: Largely donor-specific TCR clusters were found.

General study results and limits: Whether second-wave clones peaking at day 37 were SARS-CoV-2 specific went unconfirmed. The study detected some responding clones in pre-infection memory, suggesting cross-reactive memory joined.

CDR1 is ENHRY and CDR2 is SYGVKD in the germline V gene. The CDR3 runs to 14 residues. V trimming: 7 bases; J trimming: 2 bases; junction bases outside the gene matches: 8. TCRdb fed the 5' RACE reads into MiXCR, producing one record per CDR3 protein. Among hundreds of thousands of distinct CDR3 sequences listed, 25% to 30% were seen once. The sequenced material came from PBMCs or a T cell subset sorted from them (not recorded which). V usage is TRBV10-3 and J usage is TRBJ2-7; 7 bases map to TRBD1. The sequence derives from an adult woman who had mild COVID-19 (a few samples of this study predate the infection). Cell type and time point are not known. The CDR3 sequence: CAITPTGDTYEQYF. In DNA form, the CDR3 reads TGTGCCATCACTCCTACAGGGGACACCTACGAGCAGTACTTC.